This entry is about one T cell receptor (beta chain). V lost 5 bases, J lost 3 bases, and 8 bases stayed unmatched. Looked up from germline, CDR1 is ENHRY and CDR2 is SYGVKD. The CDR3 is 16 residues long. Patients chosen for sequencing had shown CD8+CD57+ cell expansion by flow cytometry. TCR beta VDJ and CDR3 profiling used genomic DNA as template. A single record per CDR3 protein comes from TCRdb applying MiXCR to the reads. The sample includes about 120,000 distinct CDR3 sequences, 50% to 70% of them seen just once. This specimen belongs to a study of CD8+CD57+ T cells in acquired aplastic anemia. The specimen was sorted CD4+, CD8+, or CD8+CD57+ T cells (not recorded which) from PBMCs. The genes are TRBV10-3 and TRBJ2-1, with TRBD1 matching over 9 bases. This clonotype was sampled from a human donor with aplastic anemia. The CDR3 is CAISPQGTGNYNEQFF. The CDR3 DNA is TGTGCCATCAGTCCACAAGGGACAGGGAACTACAATGAGCAGTTCTTC.